The entry that follows covers one T cell receptor (beta chain) sequence. Its antigen is still unknown. The data were taken from a study of cytomegalovirus exposure and HLA in healthy donors (dated by TCRdb to about 2017). Regarding the study in general: An earlier analysis of roughly 500 of the donors reported roughly 270 Gb of sequence data and 120 million or so unique TCR beta sequences from some 180 million T cells. An early release covering 500 to 750 HLA-typed donors comprised about 300 gigabases of sequencing data and 85 million or so unique TCR sequences. Among the approximately 400 genotyped donors, approximately 76% belonged to the genetic ancestry cluster associated with self-reported Caucasian donors. The study was designed to test whether signatures of past pathogen exposure could be identified by cataloging public T cell receptors. The study profiled the T cell repertoires of under 700 subjects by immunosequencing and related them to cytomegalovirus serostatus. In addition to the first cohort of around 670 subjects, a separate validation cohort of approximately 120 different subjects was used. The study combined high-throughput TCR immunosequencing, statistical association of individual TCRs with disease status, and machine learning to predict cytomegalovirus infection status. In a later analysis, previously published TCR beta repertoires from 550 to 700 donors were re-analyzed and high-resolution HLA genotyping was added so that TCR occurrence patterns could be studied. In the later analysis, no new phenotypic data were used to find candidate immune exposures; instead, reliance was placed on TCR beta sequences and their occurrence across donors. In an earlier analysis of 500 to 650 of the donors, high-throughput TCR beta sequencing was used to judge whether each TCR beta V gene segment behaved as functional or pseudogenic. Donor age, sex, ethnicity and CMV serostatus were collected together with the repertoire data. In a later genetic analysis, genome-wide SNP genotypes for 398 of the 666 donors were used, and that subset was treated as a discovery cohort. Every discovery cohort repertoire had been produced on one sequencing platform. HLA typing included class I and class II loci at four-digit resolution. Typing coverage varied by locus: about 620-630 donors for A, B, C, DRB1 and DQB1; roughly 510 for DQA1; more than 600 for DPA1; more than 450 for DPB1. Roughly 5 DR-DQ haplotypes were handled as single units for association and clustering because linkage in the cohort was strong. On average, around 240,000 unique TCR beta nucleotide sequences were sequenced per donor among some 430 genotyped donors of the cohort, with roughly 18% of those sequences being non-productive. General findings and caveats noted by the study authors: In vitro tests confirmed that three of the cytomegalovirus-associated TCR beta chains recognize cytomegalovirus antigens. When HLA alleles, especially DR and DQ, strongly co-occurred, attributing TCR associations to individual alleles was difficult. V-gene and J-gene trimming of TCR beta chains was associated with a missense DCLRE1C variant in a later genetic analysis, and the association was replicated in an independent cohort. A further reported finding was that TCR beta sequences accurately predicted the HLA-A and HLA-B alleles for most subjects in the first cohort. A later genetic analysis reported fewer N-insertions in productive TCRs among donors in an Asian-associated ancestry cluster than the approximately 670-donor mean. Roughly uniform sequencing depth across donors was assumed in presence/absence analyses, although this assumption may not hold. The sequencing pipeline was judged likely to have produced a cluster of highly shared sequence variants as a technical artifact. Linkage disequilibrium might explain the correlated functional status among segregating V segments, but an unknown experimental factor could not be ruled out. A later analysis found that most CMV-associated TCR beta chains appeared HLA-restricted, with HLA associations seemingly driven largely by CMV exposure. According to a later analysis, parvovirus B19, influenza, CMV and Epstein-Barr virus appeared linked to several top co-occurrence clusters. In a later analysis, 16,951 TCR beta sequences were associated with specific HLA alleles at a false discovery rate of 0.05. Because counts were too low, fewer than 20 rarely observed V segments, including chromosome 9 orphons, were excluded from the earlier analysis of 587 of the donors. The authors suggested that the approach could potentially be generalized to other disease states and immunological phenotypes. The study listed 150 to 200 TCR beta chains as associated with cytomegalovirus. This cohort had only TCR beta chains sequenced, and the lack of alpha or paired-chain data limited which features could be detected. Broadly in line with IMGT annotations, most TCR beta V segments showed up in productive rearrangements about 87% or about 30% of the time in an earlier analysis of approximately 600 of the donors. In a later analysis, HLA-associated TCR beta chains showed more clonal expansion and lower generation probabilities than non-associated chains that were equally common. Because some donors lacked HLA typing at each locus, the association tests relied only on the typed subset. In a later analysis, TCR association rates were found to vary across HLA loci, with the most associated TCRs seen for DRB1 alleles and the fewest for HLA-C alleles. Most TCR sequences were observed very rarely across donors, whereas some public TCRs were present in many individuals. For the cohort, immune exposure information was limited to CMV serostatus. Cytomegalovirus status was reported to be diagnosed by the classifier with high specificity and sensitivity in both the original and validation cohorts.

The cohort comprised fewer than 750 healthy bone marrow donors. At the time of sampling, all cohort members were nominally healthy, though unrecorded immune exposures were likely present. The donor was CMV seronegative and was included in the group of hundreds of seronegative cohort members. Each donor provided a peripheral blood sample, and peripheral blood mononuclear cells were used for TCR beta sequencing. The Qiagen DNeasy Blood Extraction Kit was used to extract genomic DNA from the blood cell samples. Library preparation used the immunoSEQ multiplex PCR assay. For the multiplex PCR, a mixture combining 60 forward primers for TCR Vbeta segments and 13 reverse primers for TCR Jbeta segments was used. The CDR3 region of rearranged TCR beta genes was amplified from genomic DNA with a multiplex PCR assay. On the Illumina HiSeq System, the amplified TCR beta libraries were sequenced as 87-base-pair reads. Concerning the study's data processing: A later analysis counted tens of millions of unique TCR beta chains across the 650 to 700 repertoires, and some 11 million of these chains were shared by at least two donors. A nearest-neighbor algorithm error-corrected the raw reads and collapsed the reads into unique sequences, merging closely related sequences to remove PCR and sequencing errors. Alignment of CDR3 sequences to IMGT reference sequences was used to assign V, D and J gene segments. For a sequence to be retained, at least a six-nucleotide match to both a V gene segment and a J gene segment was required. Rearrangements were classified as productive when the CDR3 lacked stop codons and remained in frame with V and J, and all other rearrangements were classified as non-productive. Following IMGT convention, CDR3 was defined as the stretch from the second conserved V-encoded cysteine to the conserved J-encoded phenylalanine. In an earlier analysis of more than 550 of the donors, sequences lacking an unambiguous match to a single V gene segment were excluded. In an earlier analysis of a few hundred of the donors, a V segment was called functional when productive rearrangements were above 56.7%, and segregating when the standard deviation between donors exceeded 5%. A statistical classification framework was built for diagnosing cytomegalovirus status from the catalog of TCR beta chain sequences. A later analysis assigned V and J genes by comparing TCR nucleotide sequences with IMGT/GENE-DB human TR gene sequences. A later analysis assigned CDR3 sequences and most-parsimonious VDJ recombination scenarios with the TCRdist pipeline. In a later analysis, each TCR beta chain was defined by its CDR3 amino acid sequence together with its V-gene family, and reads lacking a unique V-gene family were excluded. A later analysis removed 500 to 600 highly shared, low-generation-probability nucleotide sequences to deal with suspected cross-contamination and a sequencing artifact. A later analysis calculated a clonal expansion index for each public chain from normalized within-repertoire ranks of inferred template counts. In a later analysis, generation probabilities were computed with a VDJ recombination model fitted to out-of-frame rearrangements, and the resulting probabilities were checked against IGoR. Hypergeometric tests were used in a later analysis to score TCR-TCR, TCR-HLA and TCR-CMV co-occurrence, with a repertoire-size bias correction applied to the TCR pairs. In a later analysis, false discovery rates were estimated by permuting HLA or CMV assignments 20 times. In a later analysis, co-occurring TCRs were grouped with DBSCAN, and TCRdist sequence similarity was added when clustering was performed within HLA-allele-positive subsets. Co-occurrence clustering excluded repertoires with fewer than 30,000 or more than 120,000 public chains, plus five with anomalous nucleotide sharing. The table was pulled from immuneACCESS by TCRdb, which kept in-frame rearrangements only. Such tables lose some clones; where checked, under half of the loss comes from unresolved V genes, and the rest has no known cause. V and J calls plus clone size are reproduced from that table; the DNA served to infer D and trimming. For this sample, the table gives about 120,000 clones. The biggest ten clones account for 3% to 4.5% of the sample.

Sequenced input: PBMCs. The TCR originated in a man aged 18 to 30 in good health and CMV-seronegative.

CDR3 region: CASSGTGASNEQFF. The base sequence is TGCGCCAGCAGTGGGACAGGGGCCTCCAATGAGCAGTTCTTC. The chain couples TRBV10-1 to TRBJ2-1, with TRBD1 matching 9 junction bases. The cysteine opens and the phenylalanine closes a CDR3 of 14 amino acids. The entry retains the CDR3 DNA only, 42 bases that are in frame from base 1. In the germline V gene (reference sequence), CDR1 corresponds to WNHNN and CDR2 to SYGVQD. Germline trimming: 4 bases from V, 6 bases from J; junction bases outside gene matches: 4.